A selection of T cell receptor beta chains follows, all from one sample in a study of blood T cell repertoires in COVID-19. The table came from immunoSEQ multiplex PCR; TCRdb's copy has only in-frame clones and leaves some out. The sample has roughly 250,000 clones, 75% to 85% seen once; the top ten hold approximately 5.7%. Sequenced: peripheral blood. These receptors were taken from a human donor in a cohort sampled during active COVID-19. Each CDR3 is given with its conserved first and last residue. A D gene is named only where the DNA matches it firmly. Expanded clones are given a class, and other clones once, few, many or no size at all.

size	V	J	D	DNA	CDR3
few	TRBV6-5	TRBJ2-7	TRBD1	TGTGCCAGCATGACCACAGGGGGGAGCTCCTACGAGCAGTACTTC	CASMTTGGSSYEQYF
.	TRBV11-3	TRBJ2-3	.	TGTGCCAGCAGCTCATTAGGACGGGAAGATACGCAGTATTTT	CASSSLGREDTQYF
.	TRBV5-1	TRBJ2-7	.	TGCGCCAGCAGTACAGGGACCACCGCCTACGAGCAGTACTTC	CASSTGTTAYEQYF
.	TRBV7-2	TRBJ1-6	.	TGTGCCAGCAGCCTACAGAGGGAGCAATTCGTGTTAGGTTCACCCCTCCACTTT	CASSLQREQFVLGSPLHF
few	TRBV3-1/TRBV3-2	TRBJ2-1	TRBD1	TGTGCCAGCAGCCAGGGTGGGACAGACGAGCAGTTCTTC	CASSQGGTDEQFF
.	TRBV11-2	TRBJ1-4	TRBD1	TGTGCCAGCAGCCTAACAGGGGAGGAAAAACTGTTTTTT	CASSLTGEEKLFF
.	TRBV5-4	TRBJ1-4	TRBD1	TGTGCCAGCAGTTCCACGGGACAGGACGCAACTAATGAAAAACTGTTTTTT	CASSSTGQDATNEKLFF
.	TRBV30	TRBJ2-5	TRBD1	TGTGCCTGGGGGACAGTGGGAGAGACCCAGTACTTC	CAWGTVGETQYF
.	TRBV10-3	TRBJ1-6	.	TGTGCCATCAGTGAGTCTGCGGGGGCGACGAATTCACCCCTCCACTTT	CAISESAGATNSPLHF
.	TRBV14	TRBJ2-7	.	TGTGCCAGCAGCCAGAGTCCGGCGGTGAGCTCCTACGAGCAGTACTTC	CASSQSPAVSSYEQYF
.	TRBV5-1	TRBJ2-2	TRBD2	TGCGCCAGCAGCCTACTAGCGGGAGGGCCGACGGCCGGGGAGCTGTTTTTT	CASSLLAGGPTAGELFF
.	TRBV5-1	TRBJ1-6	.	TGCGCCAGCGCCCCGGAGGAGGCTAATTCACCCCTCCACTTT	CASAPEEANSPLHF
once	TRBV9	TRBJ1-5	.	TGTGCCAGCAGCGTAAGTCAGGATCAGCCCCAGCATTTT	CASSVSQDQPQHF
.	TRBV5-6	TRBJ2-7	TRBD2	TGTGCCAGCAGCCCCGGGGCAAGTCAGGGAGGGGCCGAGCAGTACTTC	CASSPGASQGGAEQYF
once	TRBV30	TRBJ1-6	.	TGTGCCTGGAGTGTACCCGGAGGGGCTAATTCACCCCTCCACTTT	CAWSVPGGANSPLHF
.	TRBV15	TRBJ1-3	TRBD1	TGTGCCACCAGCCCAGACAGGGGCCGTTCTGGAAACACCATATATTTT	CATSPDRGRSGNTIYF
few	TRBV19	TRBJ2-5	TRBD1	TGTGCCAGTAGTTTTACCAACGTAGTCGGACAGGTCAGCCCGCAAGAGACCCAGTACTTC	CASSFTNVVGQVSPQETQYF
.	TRBV3-1/TRBV3-2	TRBJ1-2	TRBD1	TGTGCCAGCAGCCCAGGGACAGGGAAGGGTGGCTACACCTTC	CASSPGTGKGGYTF
.	TRBV6-5	TRBJ1-2	TRBD1	TGTGCCAGCAGTTACTCGGACAGGGGATATGGCTACACCTTC	CASSYSDRGYGYTF
.	TRBV30	TRBJ2-2	.	TGTGCCTGGAGTGGGGGACATATCGGGACCGGGGAGCTGTTTTTT	CAWSGGHIGTGELFF
.	TRBV6-5	TRBJ1-1	TRBD1	TGTGCCAGCAGCAGGGGGCCGGGTGAAGCTTTCTTT	CASSRGPGEAFF
.	TRBV5-6	TRBJ1-2	.	TGTGCCAGCAGAGAGGCTTTAAAGGGCTACACCTTC	CASREALKGYTF
.	TRBV7-2	TRBJ1-1	.	TGTGCCAGCAGCTTAGGTGGCAGGTTGAACACTGAAGCTTTCTTT	CASSLGGRLNTEAFF
.	TRBV19	TRBJ2-5	TRBD2	TGTGCCACCAAGGCAACGGGAGGAGAGACCCAGTACTTC	CATKATGGETQYF
few	TRBV11-2	TRBJ2-5	.	TGTGCCAGCAGCTTATTTCGGACCCAGTACTTC	CASSLFRTQYF
.	TRBV5-4	TRBJ2-1	.	TGTGCCAGCAGTAGAGGAGGGCCTATCTCCTACAATGAGCAGTTCTTC	CASSRGGPISYNEQFF
.	TRBV7-9	TRBJ2-4	TRBD2	TGTGCCAGCAGCTTAGGACTAGCGGTTACTCTAGCCAAAAACATTCAGTACTTC	CASSLGLAVTLAKNIQYF
.	TRBV11-2	TRBJ1-1	.	TGTGCCAGCAGCTTAGTTTCGGGGAGGACCACTGAAGCTTTCTTT	CASSLVSGRTTEAFF
.	TRBV10-3	TRBJ1-4	TRBD1	TGTGCCATGGGACAGGGTGATGAAAAACTGTTTTTT	CAMGQGDEKLFF
.	TRBV5-5	TRBJ1-5	TRBD1	TGTGCCAGCAGTTCTAAACCGGGGACAGGTCGGCATTTT	CASSSKPGTGRHF
.	TRBV10-3	TRBJ2-3	.	TGTGCCGCCCAACAAATTACCACAGATACGCAGTATTTT	CAAQQITTDTQYF
.	TRBV5-8	TRBJ2-1	.	TGTGCCAGCAGCTTCCTCAAGGGGCCTTTCTCCTACAATGAGCAGTTCTTC	CASSFLKGPFSYNEQFF
.	TRBV11-3	TRBJ2-5	TRBD2	TGTGCCAGCAGCTTAGGCGGGAGTGGCGAGACCCAGTACTTC	CASSLGGSGETQYF
.	TRBV4-2	TRBJ2-7	TRBD2	TGTGCCAGCAGCCAAGATCTTTTTGCGGGAGGGGTCAGCGAGCAGTACTTC	CASSQDLFAGGVSEQYF
.	TRBV19	TRBJ2-7	TRBD2	TGTGCCAGTAGCTTGGCGGGAGTGTCGCGGGAGCAGCAGTACTTC	CASSLAGVSREQQYF
.	TRBV7-9	TRBJ1-2	.	TGTGCCAGCAGCTTAGCGCCGGGCAGGGAAGACTATGGCTACACCTTC	CASSLAPGREDYGYTF
.	TRBV5-1	TRBJ2-1	TRBD2	TGCGCCAGCAGCTTTACTAGCGGGAGCTCCTACAATGAGCAGTTCTTC	CASSFTSGSSYNEQFF
.	TRBV28	TRBJ2-1	.	TGTGCCACGTATAGTAGCGGCCCCTACAATGAGCAGTTCTTC	CATYSSGPYNEQFF
.	TRBV7-6	TRBJ1-2	.	TGTGCCAGCAGCCTGGACAGCCTTAACTATGGCTACACCTTC	CASSLDSLNYGYTF
.	TRBV28	TRBJ2-3	TRBD2	TGTGCCAGCAGTTCCCCGGGGGGACCGAGCACAGATACGCAGTATTTT	CASSSPGGPSTDTQYF
few	TRBV6-6	TRBJ2-7	.	TGTGCCAGCAGCCCCACAGCATACGAGCAGTACTTC	CASSPTAYEQYF
few	TRBV7-9	TRBJ2-7	.	TGTGCCAGCAGCCGCGCGGGGGCAGGTTTGGAATACGAGCAGTACTTC	CASSRAGAGLEYEQYF
.	TRBV7-2	TRBJ2-4	.	TGTGCCAGCAGCGCGCTCGACAGCAGGGGAAGGGGCATTCAGTACTTC	CASSALDSRGRGIQYF
.	TRBV11-3	TRBJ2-3	TRBD2	TGTGCCAGCAGTCGGGGGGGCACAGATACGCAGTATTTT	CASSRGGTDTQYF
once	TRBV19	TRBJ2-3	.	TGTGCCACCAGGACAGAGAGCACAGATACGCAGTATTTT	CATRTESTDTQYF
.	TRBV2	TRBJ2-1	TRBD2	TGTGCCAGCAGTCCCCGAACTAGCGGGGGGCTGGATGAGCAGTTCTTC	CASSPRTSGGLDEQFF
once	TRBV5-1	TRBJ2-3	TRBD2	TGCGCCAGCAGCCTGGGACTAGCGGAGGGAACAGATACGCAGTATTTT	CASSLGLAEGTDTQYF
.	TRBV28	TRBJ2-1	TRBD2	TGTGCCAGCAGTCCCCCCCTAGCGGGAGGGCGGAATGAGCAGTTCTTC	CASSPPLAGGRNEQFF
.	TRBV12-5	TRBJ1-5	.	TGTGCTAGTGGTAACACAGGGTATAGCAATCAGCCCCAGCATTTT	CASGNTGYSNQPQHF
.	TRBV6-6	TRBJ1-3	.	TGTGCCAGCAGTTCAGTGACTGGAGGAAACACCATATATTTT	CASSSVTGGNTIYF